This TCR beta chain stems from a study of blood T cells in healthy people across ages. A second PCR, run for about 7 to 11 cycles, used a sample-barcoded 5' primer plus a J-beta primer mix. TCRdb passed the 5' RACE reads through MiXCR, listing each CDR3 protein once. The sample shows some 560,000 distinct CDR3 sequences, roughly a quarter of them seen only once. The germline V gene encodes CDR1 DFQATT and CDR2 SNEGSKA (reference sequence). V was pared by 0 bases and J by 6 bases, with 8 bases of the junction left unmatched. The CDR3 is 15 amino acids. Regarding the study as a whole: The donors' CMV status was not determined, possibly confounding changes in expanded clonotypes.

Details on this clonotype: Antigen: not known.

The same specimen was also included in a second study, on T cells of mothers and their children. According to that study: Donors were three healthy Caucasian mothers and their six children.

The rearrangement uses TRBV20-1 and TRBJ1-2, with 9 bases identical to TRBD1. The sample was blood. The TCR was taken from a boy younger than 10 in good health. CDR3 in amino acids: CSARDGTGQKNGYTF. The CDR3 DNA sequence: TGCAGTGCTAGAGACGGGACAGGGCAGAAAAATGGCTACACCTTC.